The clone carrying this TCR beta chain was counted only a few times. This specimen comes from a study of T cells after yellow fever vaccination. TCRdb reanalysed the 5' RACE reads using MiXCR and keeps one entry per CDR3 protein. The sample includes 620,000 or so distinct CDR3 sequences, less than 20% seen only once; the top ten take 17%. V shed 6 bases and J shed 4 bases, with 15 bases lying between them. Germline CDR1 is MGHRA and CDR2 is YSYEKL. This CDR3 has 14 amino acids. This clonotype was obtained from a man between 18 and 35 years old who received the YFV17D yellow fever vaccine. This chain uses TRBV4-1 with TRBJ1-1, with D possibly being TRBD1 (6 bases). The sample here was PBMCs, taken less than 6 days after the first yellow fever vaccination. The CDR3 region is CASRQGLGVTEAFF. The CDR3 DNA reads as TGCGCCAGCAGACAGGGCTTGGGCGTCACTGAAGCTTTCTTT.